These 2 T cell receptor beta chains came from one sample sequenced in a study of early T cells in non-severe SARS-CoV-2 infection. TCRdb re-called the 5' RACE reads with MiXCR, one entry per CDR3 protein. The sample consists of around 58,000 distinct CDR3 sequences, about 8% of them appearing once. The material sequenced was whole blood, taken at baseline. The receptors here all came from an adult who was a healthcare worker with PCR-confirmed SARS-CoV-2 infection or an uninfected control (not recorded which).

The table lists this clonotype with many counts. The chain recombines TRBV29-1 with TRBJ2-7; 7 bases are a match to TRBD2. The CDR3 extends over 11 amino acids. CDR1 is SQVTM, CDR2 ANQGSEA, per germline. Losses at the gene ends were 5 bases for V and 7 bases for J; bases not matched to a gene: 5. The CDR3 loop is CSVRREEEQYF. The CDR3, as DNA: TGCAGCGTTAGACGGGAGGAAGAGCAGTACTTC.

This clonotype was seen only a few times. The chain joins TRBV27 to TRBJ2-3; TRBD2 matches at 7 bases. V shed 4 bases, J shed 3 bases, and the junction held 1 base outside the gene matches. From germline, CDR1 is MNHEY and CDR2 SMNVEV (reference sequence). The CDR3 runs 13 residues. The DNA of the CDR3 is TGTGCCAGCAGTTGGGGGGGGACAGATACGCAGTATTTT. As protein: CASSWGGTDTQYF.